This T cell receptor beta chain was sequenced during a study of PD-1 blockade in mismatch repair-deficient tumors. Study-level information: Patients had approximately 11 mismatch repair-deficient cancer types, all previously treated and progressing. Study outcomes and limitations: Tumor-resident clones, often undetectable pretreatment in blood, expanded then contracted after pembrolizumab.

Every patient had mismatch repair deficiency by PCR or immunohistochemistry. A few pembrolizumab responders had their TCRs sequenced. This clone was recorded a few times. The antigen is undetermined. V was shortened by 7 bases and J by 6 bases, with 10 bases between the two germline ends. Germline CDR1 and CDR2: MNHEY and SVGAGI. This CDR3 is built from 12 residues. The data were produced by immunoSEQ multiplex PCR, yet TCRdb's version contains in-frame clones alone and is incomplete. The data contain 120,000 or so clones, about 88% of them singletons. The specimen comprised peripheral blood, sampled 44 weeks after starting pembrolizumab. This sequence was found in an adult with mismatch repair-deficient cancer. The chain couples TRBV6-5 to TRBJ1-5; D remains ambiguous. The CDR3 here is CASTQPSQPQHF. The CDR3 region has the DNA TGTGCCAGCACCCAACCAAGTCAGCCCCAGCATTTT.